This T cell receptor beta chain was identified during a study of cytomegalovirus exposure and HLA in healthy donors. CDR1 is MNHEY and CDR2 is SVGAGI in the germline V gene. The CDR3 spans 13 residues. Trimming left V 2 bases short and J 1 base short, with 5 bases between. This clone was observed a single time. Its antigen remains unidentified. The PCR used 60 Vbeta and 13 Jbeta primers. The method was immunoSEQ multiplex PCR; TCRdb's version includes in-frame clones alone and lacks a portion of them. The sample yields about 240,000 clones, 80% to 85% seen once. Whole-study results and caveats: Most CMV-associated TCR beta chains appeared HLA-restricted in a later analysis. Most TCR sequences were uncommon, yet certain public TCRs appeared in many donors. Segments of the TCR beta V type were, in most cases, productive about 87% or about 30% of the time in an earlier analysis.

Healthy donors of bone marrow made up the group. J is TRBJ1-1 and V is TRBV6-5; D not certain. This TCR came from a woman aged 60-75 years in good health and CMV-seropositive. The sequenced material came from PBMCs. CDR3: CASSYIRNTEAFF. CDR3 nucleotide sequence: TGTGCCAGCAGTTACATCCGGAACACTGAAGCTTTCTTT.